This T cell receptor beta chain came from a study of blood T cell repertoires in COVID-19. Study overall: Whether acute or convalescent, the COVID-19 samples came from the United States, Italy and Spain. Nucleic acid was either cDNA or gDNA, and it came from T cells, B-cell-depleted T cells, or PBMCs.

As originally analysed: Estimated nucleated cell counts came from reference gene primer amplification. Here immunoSEQ multiplex PCR was the method, and the copy in TCRdb shows in-frame clones only, minus some. V, J and clone size reflect that table, while D and trimming were determined from the DNA. The table records roughly 80,000 clones, approximately 80% of them present only once. From germline, CDR1 is KGHSH and CDR2 LQKENI. Trimming pared 3 bases from V and 0 bases from J, leaving 9 bases between. The CDR3 has 14 amino acids. The TCR was taken from a man aged 55 to 70 with active or convalescent COVID-19. The sample was peripheral blood. The chain employs TRBV18 and TRBJ2-7; D remains ambiguous. CDR3 nucleotide sequence: TGTGCCAGCTCACCTCTGGAGAGCTCCTACGAGCAGTACTTC. This codes for CASSPLESSYEQYF.